The TCR beta chain under discussion was sequenced for a study of pediatric ulcerative colitis. A remark on this clone: Its antigen is still unknown.

General study points: A couple of rectal CDR3 clonotypes occurred in all ulcerative colitis patients. In rectum, acute severe colitis had expanded clones and less diversity. Ulcerative colitis patients shared more blood-rectal clones than controls.

One to two pinch biopsies were taken from the rectum during colonoscopy. The assay was run at survey level. Produced via immunoSEQ multiplex PCR; TCRdb's table is partial and in-frame only. The sample records over 30,000 clones, roughly 81% being singletons. CDR1 LNHDA and CDR2 SQIVND come from the germline V gene (reference sequence). CDR3 length: 16 residues. V lost 7 bases, J lost 0 bases, and 16 bases lay in between. This clonotype originated in a boy aged 5 to 17 with mild ulcerative colitis. Material: gut tissue. The chain is built from TRBV19 and TRBJ1-5, with D possibly TRBD1 on 5 matching bases. This chain's CDR3 is CASNPGPRYSNQPQHF. CDR3 nucleotides: TGTGCCAGTAACCCGGGACCGAGATATAGCAATCAGCCCCAGCATTTT.